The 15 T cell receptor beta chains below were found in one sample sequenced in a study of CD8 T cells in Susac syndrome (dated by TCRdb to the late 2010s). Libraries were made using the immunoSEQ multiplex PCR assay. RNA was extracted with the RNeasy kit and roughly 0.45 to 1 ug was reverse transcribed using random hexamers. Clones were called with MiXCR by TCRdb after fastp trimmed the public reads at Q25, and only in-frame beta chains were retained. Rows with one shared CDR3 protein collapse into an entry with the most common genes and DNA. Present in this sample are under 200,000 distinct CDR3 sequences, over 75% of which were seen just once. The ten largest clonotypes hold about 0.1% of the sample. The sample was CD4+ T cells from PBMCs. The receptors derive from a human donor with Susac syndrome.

CDR3 in amino acids: CASSPIDRAYGYTF. The DNA for the CDR3 is TGTGCCAGCAGCCCTATAGATCGCGCCTATGGCTACACCTTC. The chain combines TRBV7-9 with TRBJ1-2; D remains unclear. This CDR3 is built from 14 residues. Germline V gives CDR1 SEHNR, CDR2 FQNEAQ (reference sequence). Trimming pared 5 bases from V and 4 bases from J, leaving 14 bases between.

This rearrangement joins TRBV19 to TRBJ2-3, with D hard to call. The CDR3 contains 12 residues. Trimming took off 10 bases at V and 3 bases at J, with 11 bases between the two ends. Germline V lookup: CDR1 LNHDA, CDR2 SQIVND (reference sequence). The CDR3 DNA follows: TGTGCCACCCGATCTAGTACAGATACGCAGTATTTT. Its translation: CATRSSTDTQYF. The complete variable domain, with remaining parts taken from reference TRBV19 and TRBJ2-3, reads DGGITQSPKYLFRKEGQNVTLSCEQNLNHDAMYWYRQDPGQGLRLIYYSQIVNDFQKGDIAEGYSVSREKKESFPLTVTSAQKNPTAFYLCATRSSTDTQYFGPGTRLTVL.

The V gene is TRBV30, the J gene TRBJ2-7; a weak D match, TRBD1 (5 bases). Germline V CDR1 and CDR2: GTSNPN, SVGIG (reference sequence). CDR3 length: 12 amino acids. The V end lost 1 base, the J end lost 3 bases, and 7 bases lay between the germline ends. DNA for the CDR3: TGTGCCTGGAGTGGGCAGGGCTACGAGCAGTACTTC. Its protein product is CAWSGQGYEQYF.

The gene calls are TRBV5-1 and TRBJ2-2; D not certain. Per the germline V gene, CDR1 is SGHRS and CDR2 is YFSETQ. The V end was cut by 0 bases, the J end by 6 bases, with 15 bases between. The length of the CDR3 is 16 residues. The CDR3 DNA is TGCGCCAGCAGCTTGGTAGTCACATCCCTCTCCGGGGAGCTGTTTTTT. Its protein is CASSLVVTSLSGELFF.

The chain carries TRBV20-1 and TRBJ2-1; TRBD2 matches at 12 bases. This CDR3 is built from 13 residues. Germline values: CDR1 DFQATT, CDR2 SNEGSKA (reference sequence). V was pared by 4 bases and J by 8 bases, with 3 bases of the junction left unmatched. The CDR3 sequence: CSAILAGGHEQFF. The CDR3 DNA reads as TGCAGTGCTATACTAGCGGGGGGCCATGAGCAGTTCTTC.

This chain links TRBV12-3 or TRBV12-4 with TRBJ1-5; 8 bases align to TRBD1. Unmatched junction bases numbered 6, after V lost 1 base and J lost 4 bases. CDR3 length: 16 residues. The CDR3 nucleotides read TGTGCCAGCAGTTTAGTAATCGGACAGGGTAATCAGCCCCAGCATTTT. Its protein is CASSLVIGQGNQPQHF.

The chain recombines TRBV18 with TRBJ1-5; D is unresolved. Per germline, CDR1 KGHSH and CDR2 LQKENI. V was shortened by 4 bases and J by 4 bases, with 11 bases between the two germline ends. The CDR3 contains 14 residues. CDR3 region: CASSLAGVNQPQHF. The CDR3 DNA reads TGTGCCAGCTCACTAGCTGGGGTAAATCAGCCCCAGCATTTT. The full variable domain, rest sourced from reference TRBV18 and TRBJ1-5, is NAGVMQNPRHLVRRRGQEARLRCSPMKGHSHVYWYRQLPEEGLKFMVYLQKENIIDESGMPKERFSAEFPKEGPSILRIQQVVRGDSAAYFCASSLAGVNQPQHFGDGTRLSIL.

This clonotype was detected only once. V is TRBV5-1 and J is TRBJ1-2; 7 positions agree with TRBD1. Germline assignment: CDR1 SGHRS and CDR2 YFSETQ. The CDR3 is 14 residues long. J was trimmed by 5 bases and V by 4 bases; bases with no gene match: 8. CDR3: CASSPDREWYGYTF. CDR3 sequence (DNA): TGCGCCAGCAGCCCCGACAGGGAATGGTATGGCTACACCTTC.

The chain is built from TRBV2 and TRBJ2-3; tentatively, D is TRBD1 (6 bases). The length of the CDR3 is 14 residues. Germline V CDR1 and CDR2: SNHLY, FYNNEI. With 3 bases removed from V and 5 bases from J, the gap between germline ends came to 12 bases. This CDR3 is CASSDVQGIDTQYF. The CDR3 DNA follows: TGTGCCAGCAGTGATGTTCAGGGGATAGATACGCAGTATTTT.

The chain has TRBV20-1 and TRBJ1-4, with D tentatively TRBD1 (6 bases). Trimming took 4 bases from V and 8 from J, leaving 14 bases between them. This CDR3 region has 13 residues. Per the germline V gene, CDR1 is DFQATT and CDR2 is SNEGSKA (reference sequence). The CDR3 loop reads CSANRDVGEKLFF. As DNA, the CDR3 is TGCAGTGCTAACAGGGATGTGGGCGAAAAACTGTTTTTT.

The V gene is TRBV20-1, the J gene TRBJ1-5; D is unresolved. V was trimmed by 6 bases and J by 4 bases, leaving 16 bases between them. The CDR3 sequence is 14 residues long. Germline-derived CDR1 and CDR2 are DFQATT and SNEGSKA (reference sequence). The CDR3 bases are TGCAGTGCGCGCAACGTAGATGTAAATCAGCCCCAGCATTTT. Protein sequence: CSARNVDVNQPQHF.

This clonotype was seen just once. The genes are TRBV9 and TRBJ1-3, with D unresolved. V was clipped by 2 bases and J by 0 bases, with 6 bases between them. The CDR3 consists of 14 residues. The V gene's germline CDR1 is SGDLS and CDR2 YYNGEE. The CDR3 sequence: CASSVSGSGNTIYF. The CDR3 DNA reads TGTGCCAGCAGCGTCAGCGGCTCTGGAAACACCATATATTTT.

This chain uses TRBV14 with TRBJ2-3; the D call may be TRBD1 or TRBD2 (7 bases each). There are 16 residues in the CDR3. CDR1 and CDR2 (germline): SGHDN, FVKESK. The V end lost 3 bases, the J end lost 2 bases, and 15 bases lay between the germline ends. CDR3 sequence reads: CASSHSGGDFTDTQYF. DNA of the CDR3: TGTGCCAGCAGCCATTCAGGGGGGGACTTCACAGATACGCAGTATTTT.

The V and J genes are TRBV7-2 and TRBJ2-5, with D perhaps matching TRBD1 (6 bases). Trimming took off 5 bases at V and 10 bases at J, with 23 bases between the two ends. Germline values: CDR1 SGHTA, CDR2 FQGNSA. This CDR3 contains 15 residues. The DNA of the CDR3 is TGTGCCAGCAGCCGATTACAGGGTCCCCCAGGGCTCCAGTACTTC. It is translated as CASSRLQGPPGLQYF.

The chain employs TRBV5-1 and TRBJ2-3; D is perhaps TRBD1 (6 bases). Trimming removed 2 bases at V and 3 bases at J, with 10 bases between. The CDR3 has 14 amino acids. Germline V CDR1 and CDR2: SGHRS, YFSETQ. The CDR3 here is CASSFEGQTDTQYF. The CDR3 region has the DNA TGCGCCAGCAGCTTCGAAGGACAGACAGATACGCAGTATTTT.